This is a list of T cell receptor beta chains from one sample in a study of cytomegalovirus exposure and HLA in healthy donors. Clones were read by immunoSEQ multiplex PCR, and TCRdb kept only the in-frame ones, dropping some. This sample has 150,000 to 200,000 clones, with about 86% found just once. Sequenced: PBMCs. The receptors stem from a woman between 25 and 40 years old in good health and CMV-seronegative. Both conserved end residues are part of each CDR3. The D gene is left open where the match is weak. Size tells how often a clone was seen (once, few, many) or the class of an expanded clone, and some rows leave it out.

TRBD2,16,NA,TRBJ2-7,TRBV4-3,CASSQDRASGYYEQYF,TGCGCCAGCAGCCAAGATCGGGCTAGCGGGTACTACGAGCAGTACTTC
NA,13,NA,TRBJ1-1,TRBV18,CASSGVKNTEAFF,TGTGCCAGCTCCGGGGTCAAGAACACTGAAGCTTTCTTT
NA,13,NA,TRBJ1-1,TRBV7-8,CASSLRENTEAFF,TGTGCCAGCAGCTTACGGGAGAACACTGAAGCTTTCTTT
TRBD1,14,NA,TRBJ1-5,TRBV6-5,CASSSDRGRGPQHF,TGTGCCAGCAGTTCAGACAGGGGACGAGGGCCCCAGCATTTT
NA,13,NA,TRBJ2-5,TRBV5-1,CASSPLRVETQYF,TGCGCCAGCAGCCCCCTCCGGGTAGAGACCCAGTACTTC
NA,14,once,TRBJ1-5,TRBV10-2,CASTGGPIDQPQHF,TGCGCCAGCACCGGGGGGCCTATTGATCAGCCCCAGCATTTT
NA,13,NA,TRBJ1-1,TRBV7-9,CASSTNFRAEAFF,TGTGCCAGCAGCACAAATTTCAGGGCTGAAGCTTTCTTT
NA,15,NA,TRBJ2-1,TRBV4-1,CASSLSSGEYNEQFF,TGCGCCAGCAGCCTCTCGTCGGGGGAGTACAATGAGCAGTTCTTC
NA,13,NA,TRBJ2-2,TRBV29-1,CSVRQGGTGELFF,TGCAGCGTTCGTCAGGGTGGGACCGGGGAGCTGTTTTTT
TRBD1,17,once,TRBJ1-1,TRBV19,CASSQPGQGAVNTEAFF,TGTGCCAGTAGCCAACCGGGACAGGGGGCCGTGAACACTGAAGCTTTCTTT
NA,11,NA,TRBJ1-1,TRBV20-1,CSALPGEWAFF,TGCAGTGCTCTGCCAGGGGAGTGGGCTTTCTTT
TRBD2,18,NA,TRBJ2-3,TRBV5-1,CASSIGTSGTSSTDTQYF,TGCGCCAGCAGCATAGGGACTAGCGGAACCTCTAGCACAGATACGCAGTATTTT
NA,13,NA,TRBJ2-7,TRBV7-9,CASSLLIIGEQYF,TGTGCCAGCAGCTTACTCATCATCGGCGAGCAGTACTTC
NA,13,NA,TRBJ2-7,TRBV27,CASSLGRGYEQYF,TGTGCCAGCAGTTTAGGCAGAGGATACGAGCAGTACTTC
NA,14,NA,TRBJ1-2,TRBV5-1,CASSLGSLSYGYTF,TGCGCCAGCAGCTTGGGAAGTCTCAGTTATGGCTACACCTTC
NA,15,NA,TRBJ1-3,TRBV10-3,CAISEVGSSGNTIYF,TGTGCCATCAGTGAGGTAGGGAGCTCTGGAAACACCATATATTTT
NA,16,NA,TRBJ1-6,TRBV11-1,CASSLTRTTYNSPLHF,TGTGCCAGCAGCTTAACCAGAACGACCTATAATTCACCCCTCCACTTT
TRBD1,16,NA,TRBJ1-6,TRBV4-2,CASSQDTGTDQSPLHF,TGTGCCAGCAGCCAAGATACCGGGACAGACCAGTCACCCCTCCACTTT
TRBD1,15,NA,TRBJ2-2,TRBV5-1,CASSRAGQGSGELFF,TGCGCCAGCAGCCGAGCCGGACAGGGTTCCGGGGAGCTGTTTTTT
NA,14,NA,TRBJ1-5,TRBV7-8,CASSYGGGSQPQHF,TGTGCCAGCAGCTATGGGGGGGGCAGTCAGCCCCAGCATTTT